The TCR beta chain described here comes from a study of blood T cell repertoires in COVID-19. Study details: Acute-phase and convalescent COVID-19 samples originated in the United States, Italy and Spain. PBMCs, B-cell-depleted T cells, or T cells were the source of the cDNA or gDNA that made up the material.

J lost 5 bases, V lost 4 bases, and 5 bases had no gene match. There are 15 residues in the CDR3. Germline CDR1 and CDR2: MNHEY and SVGAGI. In the original workflow: Counts of nucleated cells, estimated from reference gene primer amplification, were obtained. The method was immunoSEQ multiplex PCR; TCRdb's version includes in-frame clones alone and lacks a portion of them. D and trimming were read from the DNA, whereas the V and J calls and clone size are those reported in that table. The table has some 200,000 clones, more than 75% seen once; the top ten hold more than 5.5%. Source material: peripheral blood. The origin of this receptor is a man of 80 years or more with acute or convalescent COVID-19. The genes are TRBV6-5 and TRBJ2-5, with 12 bases lining up with TRBD2. The CDR3 loop reads CASSSLAGGPETQYF. The CDR3 DNA is TGTGCCAGCAGTTCCCTAGCGGGAGGGCCGGAGACCCAGTACTTC.